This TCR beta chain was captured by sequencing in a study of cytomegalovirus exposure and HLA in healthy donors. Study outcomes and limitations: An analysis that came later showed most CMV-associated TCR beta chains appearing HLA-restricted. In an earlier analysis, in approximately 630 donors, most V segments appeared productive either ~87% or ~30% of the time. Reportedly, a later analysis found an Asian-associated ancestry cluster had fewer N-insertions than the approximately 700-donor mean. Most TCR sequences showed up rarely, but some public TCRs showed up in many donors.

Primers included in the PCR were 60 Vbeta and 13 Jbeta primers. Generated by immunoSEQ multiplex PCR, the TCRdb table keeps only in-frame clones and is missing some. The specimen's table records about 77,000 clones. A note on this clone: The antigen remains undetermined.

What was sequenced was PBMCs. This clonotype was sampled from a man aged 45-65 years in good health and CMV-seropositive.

The CDR3 nucleotides are TGTGCCGGGAGACCGACAGGTGATACTAACTATGGCTACACCTTC. Translating it yields CAGRPTGDTNYGYTF. The J gene is TRBJ1-2, the V gene TRBV6-1; the D gene is possibly TRBD1 (6 bases). CDR1 and CDR2 from the germline V gene are MNHNS and SASEGT. The CDR3 runs to 15 residues. V shed 11 bases and J shed 0 bases, with 19 bases lying between them.